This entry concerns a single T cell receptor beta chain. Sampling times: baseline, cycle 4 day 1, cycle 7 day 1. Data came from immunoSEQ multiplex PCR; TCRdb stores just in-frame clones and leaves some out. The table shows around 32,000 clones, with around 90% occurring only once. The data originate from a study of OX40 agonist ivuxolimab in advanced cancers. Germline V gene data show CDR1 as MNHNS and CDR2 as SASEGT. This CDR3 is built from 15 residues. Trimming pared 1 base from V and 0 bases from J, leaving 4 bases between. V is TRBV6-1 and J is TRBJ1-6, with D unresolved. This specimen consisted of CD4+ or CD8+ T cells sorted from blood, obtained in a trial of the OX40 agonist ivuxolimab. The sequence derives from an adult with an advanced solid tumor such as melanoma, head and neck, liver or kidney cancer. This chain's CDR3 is CASSEDSSYNSPLHF. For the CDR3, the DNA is TGTGCCAGCAGTGAAGATAGCTCCTATAATTCACCCCTCCACTTT.